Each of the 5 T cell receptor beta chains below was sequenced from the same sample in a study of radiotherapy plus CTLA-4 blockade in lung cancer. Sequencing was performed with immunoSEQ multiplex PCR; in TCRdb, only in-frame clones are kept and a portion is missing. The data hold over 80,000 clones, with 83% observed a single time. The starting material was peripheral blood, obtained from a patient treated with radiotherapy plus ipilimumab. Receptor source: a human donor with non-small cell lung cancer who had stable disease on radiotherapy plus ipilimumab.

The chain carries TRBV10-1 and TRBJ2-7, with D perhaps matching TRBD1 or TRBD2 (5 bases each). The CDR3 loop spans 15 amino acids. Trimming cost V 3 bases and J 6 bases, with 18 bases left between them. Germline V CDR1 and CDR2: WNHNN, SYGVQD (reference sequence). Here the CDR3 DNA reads TGCGCCAGCAGTGATCCCGGGACGGACACGATCGAGCAGTACTTC. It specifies CASSDPGTDTIEQYF.

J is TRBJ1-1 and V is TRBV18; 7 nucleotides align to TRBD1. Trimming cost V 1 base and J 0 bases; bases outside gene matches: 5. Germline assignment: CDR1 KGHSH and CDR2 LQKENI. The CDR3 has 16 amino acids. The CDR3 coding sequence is TGTGCCAGCTCACCACAGGGGGCGGGAATGAACACTGAAGCTTTCTTT. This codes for CASSPQGAGMNTEAFF. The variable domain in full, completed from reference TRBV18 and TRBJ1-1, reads NAGVMQNPRHLVRRRGQEARLRCSPMKGHSHVYWYRQLPEEGLKFMVYLQKENIIDESGMPKERFSAEFPKEGPSILRIQQVVRGDSAAYFCASSPQGAGMNTEAFFGQGTRLTVV.

CDR3 amino acids: CASSPNTGELFF. In DNA form, the CDR3 reads TGTGCCAGCAGCCCGAACACCGGGGAGCTGTTTTTT. The chain carries TRBV7-9 and TRBJ2-2, with no clear D. CDR3 length: 12 residues. CDR1 is SEHNR, CDR2 FQNEAQ, per germline (reference sequence). V lost 5 bases and J lost 0, with 1 base in between.

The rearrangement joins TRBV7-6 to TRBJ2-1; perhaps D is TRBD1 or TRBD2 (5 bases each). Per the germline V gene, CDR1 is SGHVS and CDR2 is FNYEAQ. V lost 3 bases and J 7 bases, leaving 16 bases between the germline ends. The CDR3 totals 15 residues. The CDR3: CASSLGPGMGNEQFF. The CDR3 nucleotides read TGTGCCAGCAGCTTGGGGCCGGGGATGGGGAATGAGCAGTTCTTC.

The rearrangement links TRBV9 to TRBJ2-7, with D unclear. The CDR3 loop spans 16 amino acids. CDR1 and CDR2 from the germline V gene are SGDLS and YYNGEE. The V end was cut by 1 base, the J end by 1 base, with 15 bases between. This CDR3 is CASSVPPGPYSYEQYF. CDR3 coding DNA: TGTGCCAGCAGCGTACCCCCCGGGCCGTATTCCTACGAGCAGTACTTC.